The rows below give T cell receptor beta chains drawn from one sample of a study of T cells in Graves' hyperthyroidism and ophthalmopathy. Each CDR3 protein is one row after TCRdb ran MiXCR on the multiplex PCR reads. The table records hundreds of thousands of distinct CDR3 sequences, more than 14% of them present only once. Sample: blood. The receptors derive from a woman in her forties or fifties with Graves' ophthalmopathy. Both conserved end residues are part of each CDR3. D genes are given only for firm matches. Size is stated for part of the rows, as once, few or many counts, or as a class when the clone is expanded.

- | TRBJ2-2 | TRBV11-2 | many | CASSLGSRDTGELFF | TGTGCCAGCAGCTTAGGCTCCAGGGACACCGGGGAGCTGTTTTTT
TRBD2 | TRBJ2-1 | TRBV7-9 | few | CASSFTSGRDPYNEQFF | TGTGCCAGCAGCTTTACTAGCGGGAGGGATCCTTACAATGAGCAGTTCTTC
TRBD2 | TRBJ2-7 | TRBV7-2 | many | CASSLDGLAGPSREQYF | TGTGCCAGCAGCTTAGACGGCCTAGCGGGACCCTCGCGGGAGCAGTACTTC
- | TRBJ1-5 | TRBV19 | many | CASRSGGGGNQPQHF | TGTGCCAGTAGAAGTGGGGGTGGGGGCAATCAGCCCCAGCATTTT
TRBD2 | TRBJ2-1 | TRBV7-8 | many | CASSLDPGLAGVNEQFF | TGTGCCAGCAGCTTAGACCCGGGACTAGCGGGAGTAAATGAGCAGTTCTTC
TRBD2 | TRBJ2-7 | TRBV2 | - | CASMGLAGAGEQYF | TGTGCCAGTATGGGACTAGCGGGAGCAGGGGAGCAGTACTTC
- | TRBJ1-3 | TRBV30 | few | CAHQPGGVGGNTIYF | TGTGCCCACCAACCGGGCGGAGTTGGCGGAAACACCATATATTTT
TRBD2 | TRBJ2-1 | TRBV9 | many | CASSVGLAGGRNEQFF | TGTGCCAGCAGCGTAGGCCTAGCGGGAGGGCGCAATGAGCAGTTCTTC
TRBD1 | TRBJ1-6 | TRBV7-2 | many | CASRRKTGVNSPLHF | TGTGCCAGCAGGCGAAAGACAGGGGTTAATTCACCCCTCCACTTT
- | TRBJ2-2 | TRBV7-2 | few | CASSPKRVATGELFF | TGTGCCAGCAGCCCAAAGAGGGTGGCCACCGGGGAGCTGTTTTTT
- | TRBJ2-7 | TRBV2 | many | CASSEIPGYEQYF | TGTGCCAGCAGTGAAATCCCCGGCTACGAGCAGTACTTC
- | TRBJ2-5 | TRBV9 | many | CASSVSSGQETQYF | TGTGCCAGCAGCGTAAGCAGCGGACAAGAGACCCAGTACTTC
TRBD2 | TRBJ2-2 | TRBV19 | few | CASSIESSGRVVELFF | TGTGCCAGTAGTATTGAGAGTAGCGGGAGGGTGGTGGAGCTGTTTTTT
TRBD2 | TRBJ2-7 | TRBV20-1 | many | CSARGVAGGDEQYF | TGCAGTGCTAGAGGGGTAGCGGGAGGAGACGAGCAGTACTTC
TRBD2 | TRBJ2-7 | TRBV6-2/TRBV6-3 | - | CASSFPSGLSYEQYF | TGTGCCAGCAGTTTCCCTAGCGGGCTCTCCTACGAGCAGTACTTC
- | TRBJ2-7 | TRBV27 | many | CASSFRGSDEQYF | TGTGCCAGCAGTTTCCGAGGGTCGGACGAGCAGTACTTC
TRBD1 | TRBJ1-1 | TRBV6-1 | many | CASSPQKQGALRTEAFF | TGTGCCAGCAGTCCGCAGAAACAGGGGGCGCTGAGGACTGAAGCTTTCTTT
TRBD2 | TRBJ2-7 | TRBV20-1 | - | CSATTRGASGRAYEQYF | TGCAGTGCCACAACTAGGGGAGCTAGCGGGAGGGCCTACGAGCAGTACTTC
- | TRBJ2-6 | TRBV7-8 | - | CASSLRQRSPVSGANVLTF | TGTGCCAGCAGCTTGAGACAGCGGTCTCCCGTTTCTGGGGCCAACGTCCTGACTTTC
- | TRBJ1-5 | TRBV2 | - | CASRGRSRNQPQHF | TGTGCCAGCAGGGGACGAAGCCGCAATCAGCCCCAGCATTTT
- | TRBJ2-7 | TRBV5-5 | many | CASSLSTGHSYEQYF | TGTGCCAGCAGCTTGTCTACAGGTCACTCCTACGAGCAGTACTTC
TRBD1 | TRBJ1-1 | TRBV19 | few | CASSDGTGSSSGAFF | TGTGCCAGTAGCGACGGGACAGGTTCGTCCTCGGGAGCTTTCTTT
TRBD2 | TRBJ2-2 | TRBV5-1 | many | CASGLGLANTGELFF | TGCGCCAGCGGATTGGGACTAGCGAACACCGGGGAGCTGTTTTTT
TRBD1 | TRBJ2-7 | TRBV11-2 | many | CASSFTPTGQGAASGDYEQYF | TGTGCCAGCAGTTTCACTCCTACGGGACAGGGGGCGGCTAGCGGAGACTACGAGCAGTACTTC
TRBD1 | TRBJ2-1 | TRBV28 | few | CASSQDRELSYNEQFF | TGTGCCAGCAGCCAGGACAGGGAGTTGTCCTACAATGAGCAGTTCTTC
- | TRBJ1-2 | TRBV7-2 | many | CASSLGTLAPEGYTF | TGTGCCAGCAGCTTAGGGACGCTAGCTCCGGAGGGCTACACCTTC
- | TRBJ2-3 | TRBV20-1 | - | CSSVVSWGLTQYF | TGCAGCTCGGTAGTCAGTTGGGGCCTTACTCAGTATTTT
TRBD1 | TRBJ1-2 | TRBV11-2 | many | CASSFAPGQGGYTF | TGTGCCAGCAGCTTCGCCCCGGGACAGGGTGGCTACACCTTC
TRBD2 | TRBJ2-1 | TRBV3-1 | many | CASSTITGTTINEQFF | TGTGCCAGCAGCACAATAACCGGGACTACAATTAATGAGCAGTTCTTC
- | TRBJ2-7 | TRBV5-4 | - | CASSTGTSKSSYEQYF | TGTGCCAGCAGTACCGGGACTTCAAAAAGCTCCTACGAGCAGTACTTC
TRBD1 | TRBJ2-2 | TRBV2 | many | CASSGQKNTGELFF | TGTGCCAGCTCGGGACAGAAGAACACCGGGGAGCTGTTTTTT
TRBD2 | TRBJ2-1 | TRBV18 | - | CASSMTSGPYNEQFF | TGTGCCAGCTCGATGACTAGCGGCCCTTACAATGAGCAGTTCTTC
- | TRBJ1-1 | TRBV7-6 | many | CASSPAHGGSANTEAFF | TGTGCCAGCAGTCCCGCCCATGGTGGCTCAGCGAACACTGAAGCTTTCTTT
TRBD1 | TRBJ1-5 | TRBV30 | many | CAWGTGTGRQGPQHF | TGTGCCTGGGGTACCGGGACAGGGCGGCAAGGGCCCCAGCATTTT
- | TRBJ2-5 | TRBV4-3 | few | CASSQGRVERETQYF | TGCGCCAGCAGCCAAGGCAGGGTAGAAAGGGAGACCCAGTACTTC
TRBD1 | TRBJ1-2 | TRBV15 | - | CATSSETGAGGYTF | TGTGCCACCAGCAGTGAGACAGGGGCGGGAGGCTACACCTTC
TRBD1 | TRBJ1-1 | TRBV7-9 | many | CASSRTRTGRGVTEAFF | TGTGCCAGCAGCCGGACCCGGACAGGGCGAGGAGTAACTGAAGCTTTCTTT
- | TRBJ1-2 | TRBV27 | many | CASSLSAEGSANYGYTF | TGTGCCAGCAGTTTATCGGCGGAGGGATCAGCTAACTATGGCTACACCTTC
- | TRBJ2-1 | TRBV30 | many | CALAPGPPNNEQFF | TGTGCCCTGGCACCGGGACCCCCTAACAATGAGCAGTTCTTC
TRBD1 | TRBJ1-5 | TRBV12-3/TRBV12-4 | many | CASSQGARNQPQHF | TGTGCCAGCAGTCAGGGGGCCCGCAATCAGCCCCAGCATTTT